This T cell receptor (beta chain) was obtained from a study of OX40 agonist ivuxolimab in advanced cancers. Per germline, CDR1 LNHDA and CDR2 SQIVND (reference sequence). The CDR3 spans 12 residues. Trimming pared 1 base from V and 8 bases from J, leaving 8 bases between. To note about this clone: No antigen is known for it.

Study results and caveats: In general, CD8+ T cells held more expanded clones than CD4+ did, on average.

Assay: immunoSEQ multiplex PCR; the TCRdb copy retains only in-frame clones and omits some. The data contain around 54,000 clones, 75% to 95% of them singletons. The clonotype comes from an adult with an advanced solid tumor such as melanoma, head and neck, liver or kidney cancer. The chain is built from TRBV19 and TRBJ1-2; no clear D gene. Source: CD4+ or CD8+ T cells sorted from blood, taken in a trial of the OX40 agonist ivuxolimab. Written as DNA, the CDR3 is TGTGCCAGTAGTATAGGGGCGGAAGGCTACACCTTC. This translates into CASSIGAEGYTF.